These T cell receptor beta chains were read from a single sample in a study of control samples from healthy donors and cancer patients. TCRdb's copy holds only in-frame clones and misses some; the assay was immunoSEQ multiplex PCR. The sample has approximately 92,000 clones, approximately 93% seen once. The specimen sequenced was blood. Receptors were obtained from a woman under 40 in good health. Both conserved end residues are part of each CDR3. The D gene is left open where the match is weak. Where a row states a size, it is once, few, many or the class of an expanded clone; other rows omit it.

TGTGCCAGCAGCGTGACAGGGAAGTTTACGCAGTATTTT,CASSVTGKFTQYF,13,once,TRBD1,TRBJ2-3,TRBV5-6
TGTGCCAGCAGTCCACGTATAGGGCACGAGCAGTACTTC,CASSPRIGHEQYF,13,NA,NA,TRBJ2-7,TRBV27
TGTGCCAGCAGCTTAGGGAACAGGGGCCTTAGCAATCAGCCCCAGCATTTT,CASSLGNRGLSNQPQHF,17,NA,TRBD1,TRBJ1-5,TRBV7-8
TGCGCCAGCCGACAGGTTTTTAATGAGCAGTTCTTC,CASRQVFNEQFF,12,NA,NA,TRBJ2-1,TRBV5-1
TGTGCCAGCACCCTAGCGGGGACCTCCTACGAGCAGTACTTC,CASTLAGTSYEQYF,14,NA,TRBD2,TRBJ2-7,TRBV2
TGTGCCACGGACGGTCCTGGAAACACCATATATTTT,CATDGPGNTIYF,12,NA,NA,TRBJ1-3,TRBV28
TGCGCCAGGGGACTAGCGGGGGCCCCATACAATGAGCAGTTCTTC,CARGLAGAPYNEQFF,15,NA,TRBD2,TRBJ2-1,TRBV5-1
TGTGCCAGCAGCCGATCGACAGGGTCCCTTACCTATGGCTACACCTTC,CASSRSTGSLTYGYTF,16,NA,TRBD1,TRBJ1-2,TRBV3-1/TRBV3-2
TGTGCCAGCAGCTTAACTGCGAACACTGAAGCTTTCTTT,CASSLTANTEAFF,13,NA,NA,TRBJ1-1,TRBV7-3
TGTGCCAGCACAGACGGGTATAATCCCTACGAGCAGTACTTC,CASTDGYNPYEQYF,14,NA,NA,TRBJ2-7,TRBV6-5
TGTGCCAGCAGCGTAGAAGGTACAGGGGGCTTAGACGAGCAGTACTTC,CASSVEGTGGLDEQYF,16,NA,TRBD1,TRBJ2-7,TRBV9
TGTGCCAGCAGCTCTAGGGACAATGAAGCTTTCTTT,CASSSRDNEAFF,12,NA,NA,TRBJ1-1,TRBV11-3
TGTGCCAGCAGCGTAGAAGGCGGCGGCAATCAGCCCCAGCATTTT,CASSVEGGGNQPQHF,15,NA,NA,TRBJ1-5,TRBV9
TGTGCCAGTAGGCCGGGACAGGATAATTCACCCCTCCACTTT,CASRPGQDNSPLHF,14,NA,TRBD1,TRBJ1-6,TRBV19
TGTGCCAGCAGGGAGGACGGCTACACCTTC,CASREDGYTF,10,NA,NA,TRBJ1-2,TRBV2
TGTGCCAGCACCCATCGGGGTATCACTGAAGCTTTCTTT,CASTHRGITEAFF,13,NA,NA,TRBJ1-1,TRBV12-3/TRBV12-4
TGCGCCAGCAGCTTCGTTGGGGGCTCTGGAAACACCATATATTTT,CASSFVGGSGNTIYF,15,NA,NA,TRBJ1-3,TRBV5-1
TGTGCCAGCAGCTCCGAGTGGGTTGGCAGCGGGGAGACCCAGTACTTC,CASSSEWVGSGETQYF,16,few,NA,TRBJ2-5,TRBV11-2
TGTGCCAGCAGCTTTACAGGGTCGAGGAACAATGAGCAGTTCTTC,CASSFTGSRNNEQFF,15,NA,NA,TRBJ2-1,TRBV7-8
TGTGCCAGTAGTTTCCGACCTATGGGTTACACTGAAGCTTTCTTT,CASSFRPMGYTEAFF,15,NA,NA,TRBJ1-1,TRBV19
TGTGCCAGCAGTGATGGGACAGTACTGAACACTGAAGCTTTCTTT,CASSDGTVLNTEAFF,15,NA,TRBD1,TRBJ1-1,TRBV6-1
TGTGCCAGCAGCCTCCGGGGGGCGGTCTACTTC,CASSLRGAVYF,11,NA,NA,TRBJ2-7,TRBV11-3
TGTGCCAGCCGAAGGGGGGCGGTCGGCACTGAAGCTTTCTTT,CASRRGAVGTEAFF,14,NA,NA,TRBJ1-1,TRBV2
TGTGCCAGCAGCCCCTGGACCGACCCCGCGCAGTTCTTC,CASSPWTDPAQFF,13,once,NA,TRBJ2-1,TRBV13
TGTGCCACCAGCAGCCCGGGCAGAGAAGAGACCCAGTACTTC,CATSSPGREETQYF,14,NA,NA,TRBJ2-5,TRBV15
TGTGCCAGCAGCTTGTTCCCAACTAGCGGGAGGGCCCCGTACAATGAGCAGTTCTTC,CASSLFPTSGRAPYNEQFF,19,NA,TRBD2,TRBJ2-1,TRBV5-4
TGCGCCAGCAACCCCGGGACAGGGGTCAATGAGCAGTTCTTC,CASNPGTGVNEQFF,14,NA,TRBD1,TRBJ2-1,TRBV10-1
TGTGCCAGCAGTCCTACTAGCGGGAGTTCAAATGAGCAGTTCTTC,CASSPTSGSSNEQFF,15,few,TRBD2,TRBJ2-1,TRBV6-5
TGTGCCAGTAGTATAGGAGTCGAAAATTCACCCCTCCACTTT,CASSIGVENSPLHF,14,NA,NA,TRBJ1-6,TRBV19
TGTGCCAGCAGGCCCGGTGGGGGAGCCAAAAACATTCAGTACTTC,CASRPGGGAKNIQYF,15,NA,NA,TRBJ2-4,TRBV11-2
TGTGCCAGCAGTACGACAGTGTACTATAATTCACCCCTCCACTTT,CASSTTVYYNSPLHF,15,NA,NA,TRBJ1-6,TRBV27
TGTGCCAGTAGTCCCTGGACTACTTGGAACACCGGGGAGCTGTTTTTT,CASSPWTTWNTGELFF,16,NA,NA,TRBJ2-2,TRBV19
TGTGCCAGCAGTGAACTCGGGGCGGGGGCCCAACAGCCCCAGCATTTT,CASSELGAGAQQPQHF,16,NA,NA,TRBJ1-5,TRBV6-1
TGTGCCAGCAGCGCCCGTAGTAGCGGGAGGGGGTATGAGCAGTTCTTC,CASSARSSGRGYEQFF,16,NA,TRBD2,TRBJ2-1,TRBV9
TGTGCCAGCAGCGTAGCCGTGGGGACTGAAGCTTTCTTT,CASSVAVGTEAFF,13,NA,NA,TRBJ1-1,TRBV9
TGTGCCAGCAGCGCAAGACAGAGTATAGATTCACCCCTCCACTTT,CASSARQSIDSPLHF,15,NA,NA,TRBJ1-6,TRBV11-2
TGTGCCAGCAGAATTGATCAGGGGTCTTGGAATTCACCCCTCCACTTT,CASRIDQGSWNSPLHF,16,once,NA,TRBJ1-6,TRBV27
TGTGCCAGCAGCCTTTACACTACAGGACTTCTTGCAACTAATGAAAAACTGTTTTTT,CASSLYTTGLLATNEKLFF,19,NA,NA,TRBJ1-4,TRBV5-4
TGTGCCAGCAGTTCCTCGGGGGGCTCCAACTATGGCTACACCTTC,CASSSSGGSNYGYTF,15,NA,NA,TRBJ1-2,TRBV11-2
TGTGCCAGCAGCCGACGGGGACCGGTAGGGCCCAATGAGCAGTTCTTC,CASSRRGPVGPNEQFF,16,NA,NA,TRBJ2-1,TRBV3-1/TRBV3-2
TGTGCCAGCATTATCGGACAGATCACCTGGAACACTGAAGCTTTCTTT,CASIIGQITWNTEAFF,16,once,NA,TRBJ1-1,TRBV2
TGCGCCAGCAGCCAAAAACCAAGGGGAAAGGAGGCTGGGGAGCTGTTTTTT,CASSQKPRGKEAGELFF,17,NA,NA,TRBJ2-2,TRBV4-1
TGTGCCAGCAGTTACATTAGGGAGAGTAACACTGAAGCTTTCTTT,CASSYIRESNTEAFF,15,NA,NA,TRBJ1-1,TRBV6-5
TGTGCCAGCAGGAAATTGGGACGGGACTCCTACGAGCAGTACTTC,CASRKLGRDSYEQYF,15,NA,NA,TRBJ2-7,TRBV7-9
TGTGCCAGCAGCTTACGATCACCGACAGGGAGTGCAACTAATGAAAAACTGTTTTTT,CASSLRSPTGSATNEKLFF,19,NA,TRBD1,TRBJ1-4,TRBV7-2
TGTGCCTGGGGAGGAGGGGGTCCCCTCCACTTT,CAWGGGGPLHF,11,few,NA,TRBJ1-6,TRBV30